The subject of this entry is one TCR beta chain. These data belong to a study of T cell changes during pregnancy in multiple sclerosis. TCRdb's copy holds only in-frame clones and misses some; the assay was immunoSEQ multiplex PCR. The sample consists of tens of thousands of clones, 90% to 95% of them appearing once. J lost 12 bases, V lost 5 bases, and 3 bases had no gene match. CDR1 DFQATT and CDR2 SNEGSKA come from the germline V gene (reference sequence). The CDR3 covers 10 residues. The clonotype originates from a female donor with multiple sclerosis, enrolled in a pregnancy study. The specimen comprised peripheral blood, sampled in the first trimester of pregnancy. V and J are TRBV20-1 and TRBJ2-1, with 8 bases that match TRBD2. The CDR3 nucleotides read TGCAGTGCTTACAGCGGGGGGCAGTTCTTC. Translation gives CSAYSGGQFF.